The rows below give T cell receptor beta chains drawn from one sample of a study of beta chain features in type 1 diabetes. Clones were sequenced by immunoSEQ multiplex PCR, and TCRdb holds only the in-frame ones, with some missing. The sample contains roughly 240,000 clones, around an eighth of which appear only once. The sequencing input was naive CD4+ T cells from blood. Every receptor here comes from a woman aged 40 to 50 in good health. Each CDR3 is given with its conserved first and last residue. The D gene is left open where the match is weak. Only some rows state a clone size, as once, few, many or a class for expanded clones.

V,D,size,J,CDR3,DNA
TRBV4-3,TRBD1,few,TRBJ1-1,CASSQVQGATEAFF,TGCGCCAGCAGCCAAGTTCAGGGGGCCACTGAAGCTTTCTTT
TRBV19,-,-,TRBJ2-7,CASSIGRASDEQYF,TGTGCCAGTAGTATAGGCAGGGCGTCCGACGAGCAGTACTTC
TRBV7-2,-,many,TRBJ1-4,CASSLDRQVNEKLFF,TGTGCCAGCAGCTTAGATCGGCAGGTTAATGAAAAACTGTTTTTT
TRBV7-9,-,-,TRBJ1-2,CASSRGEGGYGYTF,TGTGCCAGCAGCAGGGGAGAGGGAGGTTACGGCTACACCTTC
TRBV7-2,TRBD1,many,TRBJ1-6,CASSPGTGGTAPLHF,TGTGCCAGCAGCCCCGGGACAGGGGGCACGGCACCCCTCCACTTT
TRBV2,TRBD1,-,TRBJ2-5,CASSAQGAGETQYF,TGTGCCAGCAGTGCCCAGGGGGCCGGCGAGACCCAGTACTTC
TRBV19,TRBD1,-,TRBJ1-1,CASSISPGTANTEAFF,TGTGCCAGTAGTATCTCCCCAGGGACAGCGAACACTGAAGCTTTCTTT
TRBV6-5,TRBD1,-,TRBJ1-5,CASSTTGLGQPQHF,TGTGCCAGCAGTACGACAGGGCTGGGTCAGCCCCAGCATTTT
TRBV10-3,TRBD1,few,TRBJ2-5,CAISVTGSEETQYF,TGTGCCATCAGTGTGACAGGGTCAGAAGAGACCCAGTACTTC
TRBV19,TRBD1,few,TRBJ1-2,CASSPRDRGQSYGYTF,TGTGCCAGTAGTCCCCGGGACAGAGGGCAGAGCTATGGCTACACCTTC
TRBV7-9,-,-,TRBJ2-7,CASSFGGVQYEQYF,TGTGCCAGCAGCTTCGGCGGTGTCCAATACGAGCAGTACTTC
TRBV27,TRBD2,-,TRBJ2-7,CASGSGGAGVDKQYF,TGTGCCAGCGGCTCGGGAGGGGCAGGGGTAGACAAGCAGTACTTC
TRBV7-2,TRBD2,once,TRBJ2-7,CASSLTSGGVYEQYF,TGTGCCAGCAGCCTCACTAGCGGGGGGGTCTACGAGCAGTACTTC
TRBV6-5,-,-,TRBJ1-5,CASSYRQRNQPQHF,TGTGCCAGCAGTTACCGGCAGCGTAATCAGCCCCAGCATTTT
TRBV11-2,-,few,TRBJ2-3,CASSLRGGVGDTQYF,TGTGCCAGCAGCTTAAGAGGGGGAGTCGGGGATACGCAGTATTTT
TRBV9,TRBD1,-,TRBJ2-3,CASSKIGIGDRGQDTQYF,TGTGCCAGCAGCAAAATAGGGATTGGGGACAGGGGGCAAGATACGCAGTATTTT
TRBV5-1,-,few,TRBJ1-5,CASSPDMNQPQHF,TGCGCCAGCAGCCCCGACATGAATCAGCCCCAGCATTTT
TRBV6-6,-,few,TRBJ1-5,CASSYSLNQPQHF,TGTGCCAGCAGTTACTCTTTAAATCAGCCCCAGCATTTT
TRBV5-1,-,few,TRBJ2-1,CASSLDLYNEQFF,TGCGCCAGCAGCTTGGATCTCTACAATGAGCAGTTCTTC
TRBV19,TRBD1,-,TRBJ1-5,CASTPTGVPQPQHF,TGTGCCAGTACCCCGACAGGGGTTCCTCAGCCCCAGCATTTT
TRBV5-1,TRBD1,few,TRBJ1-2,CASSLEGQGTGYTF,TGCGCCAGCAGCTTGGAGGGACAGGGGACAGGCTACACCTTC
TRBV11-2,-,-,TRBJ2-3,CASSLGARTPDTQYF,TGTGCCAGCAGCTTAGGGGCCCGTACCCCAGATACGCAGTATTTT
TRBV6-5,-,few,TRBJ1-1,CASTTGHMNTEAFF,TGTGCCAGCACTACGGGACACATGAACACTGAAGCTTTCTTT
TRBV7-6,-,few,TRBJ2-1,CASSSKTGSVGEQFF,TGTGCCAGCAGCTCGAAGACAGGTTCGGTCGGTGAGCAGTTCTTC
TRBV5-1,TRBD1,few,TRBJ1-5,CASSPDRGGNQPQHF,TGCGCCAGCAGCCCTGACAGGGGTGGCAATCAGCCCCAGCATTTT
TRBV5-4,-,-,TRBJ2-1,CASSLGGLGNEQFF,TGTGCCAGCAGCTTGGGGGGCCTGGGGAATGAGCAGTTCTTC
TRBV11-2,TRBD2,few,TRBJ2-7,CASSFGVGTGLAGGEQYF,TGTGCCAGCAGCTTTGGAGTCGGTACGGGACTAGCGGGGGGAGAGCAGTACTTC
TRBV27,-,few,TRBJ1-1,CASSKVLGGTEAFF,TGTGCCAGCAGTAAGGTCCTGGGGGGGACTGAAGCTTTCTTT
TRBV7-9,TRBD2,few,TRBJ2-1,CASSPGGSSEQFF,TGTGCCAGCAGCCCCGGGGGGTCCAGTGAGCAGTTCTTC
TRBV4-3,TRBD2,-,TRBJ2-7,CASSPHLTSGGNSYEQYF,TGCGCCAGCAGCCCGCATTTGACTAGCGGGGGGAACTCCTACGAGCAGTACTTC
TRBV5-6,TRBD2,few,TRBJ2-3,CASSREVAGGADTQYF,TGTGCCAGCAGCCGTGAAGTGGCGGGGGGTGCAGATACGCAGTATTTT
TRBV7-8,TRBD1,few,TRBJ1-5,CASSLADRVRSNQPQHF,TGTGCCAGCAGCTTAGCCGACAGGGTCCGTAGCAATCAGCCCCAGCATTTT
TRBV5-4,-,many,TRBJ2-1,CASSLEQAVDYNEQFF,TGTGCCAGCAGCTTGGAACAGGCTGTCGACTACAATGAGCAGTTCTTC
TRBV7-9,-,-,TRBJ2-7,CASSSGPSWSYEQYF,TGTGCCAGCAGCTCCGGCCCCAGTTGGAGCTACGAGCAGTACTTC
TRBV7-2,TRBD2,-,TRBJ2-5,CASSFLGGETQYF,TGTGCCAGCAGCTTTCTCGGGGGGGAGACCCAGTACTTC
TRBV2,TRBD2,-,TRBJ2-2,CASSERLAGDPGTGELFF,TGTGCCAGCAGTGAAAGACTAGCGGGGGACCCGGGCACCGGGGAGCTGTTTTTT
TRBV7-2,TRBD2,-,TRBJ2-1,CASSFGTSRYNEQFF,TGTGCCAGCAGCTTCGGGACTAGCAGATACAATGAGCAGTTCTTC
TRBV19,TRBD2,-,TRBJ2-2,CASLKFLAGGTGELFF,TGTGCCAGCCTTAAATTCTTAGCGGGGGGGACCGGGGAGCTGTTTTTT
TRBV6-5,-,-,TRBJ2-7,CASSYLPWRDEQYF,TGTGCCAGCAGTTACCTCCCTTGGAGGGACGAGCAGTACTTC
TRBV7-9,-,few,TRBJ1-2,CASSWGPTNYGYTF,TGTGCCAGCAGCTGGGGCCCTACCAACTATGGCTACACCTTC
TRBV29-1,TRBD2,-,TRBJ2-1,CSVGHRAGGNNEQFF,TGCAGCGTTGGACATAGGGCGGGGGGGAACAATGAGCAGTTCTTC
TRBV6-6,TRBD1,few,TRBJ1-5,CASSYGTGDNQPQHF,TGTGCCAGCAGTTACGGGACAGGGGACAATCAGCCCCAGCATTTT
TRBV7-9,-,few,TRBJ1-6,CASSLAWGRNSPLHF,TGTGCCAGCAGCTTAGCGTGGGGCAGGAATTCACCCCTCCACTTT
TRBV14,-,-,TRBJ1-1,CASSHNRGTGRTEAFF,TGTGCCAGCAGCCACAACCGGGGGACGGGAAGGACTGAAGCTTTCTTT
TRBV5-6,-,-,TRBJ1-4,CASSLNSAGTGEKLFF,TGTGCCAGCAGCCTCAACTCGGCCGGGACTGGGGAAAAACTGTTTTTT
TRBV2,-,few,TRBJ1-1,CASSELGANTEAFF,TGTGCCAGCAGTGAATTGGGGGCGAACACTGAAGCTTTCTTT
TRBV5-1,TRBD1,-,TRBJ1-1,CASSFQWDRDTEAFF,TGCGCCAGCAGCTTTCAATGGGACAGGGACACTGAAGCTTTCTTT
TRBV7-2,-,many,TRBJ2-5,CASSSQETQYF,TGTGCCAGCAGCTCGCAAGAGACCCAGTACTTC
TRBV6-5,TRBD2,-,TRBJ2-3,CASSPSGVTDTQYF,TGTGCCAGCAGCCCTAGCGGGGTCACAGATACGCAGTATTTT
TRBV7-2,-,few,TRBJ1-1,CASSLYNRVSAEAFF,TGTGCCAGCAGCTTATATAACAGGGTGAGCGCTGAAGCTTTCTTT
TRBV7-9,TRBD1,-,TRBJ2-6,CASSLVGQGASNVLTF,TGTGCCAGCAGCTTAGTAGGACAGGGCGCTTCCAACGTCCTGACTTTC
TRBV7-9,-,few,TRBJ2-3,CASSLSMGLKGTDTQYF,TGTGCCAGCAGCTTATCAATGGGGCTTAAGGGCACAGATACGCAGTATTTT
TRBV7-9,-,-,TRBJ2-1,CASSFATYNEQFF,TGTGCCAGCAGCTTCGCGACCTACAATGAGCAGTTCTTC
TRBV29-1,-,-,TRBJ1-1,CSGALSGDTEAFF,TGCAGCGGGGCCCTATCAGGGGACACTGAAGCTTTCTTT
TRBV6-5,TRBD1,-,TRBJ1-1,CASSYRGQGVHTEAFF,TGTGCCAGCAGTTACCGGGGACAGGGGGTCCACACTGAAGCTTTCTTT
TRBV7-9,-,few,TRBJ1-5,CASSDSRGINQPQHF,TGTGCCAGCAGCGACTCCCGGGGTATTAATCAGCCCCAGCATTTT
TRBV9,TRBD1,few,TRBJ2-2,CASSVPRDRVNTGELFF,TGTGCCAGCAGCGTCCCTCGGGACAGGGTGAACACCGGGGAGCTGTTTTTT
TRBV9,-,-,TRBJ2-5,CASSGGGVRETQYF,TGTGCCAGCAGCGGAGGGGGGGTCCGGGAGACCCAGTACTTC
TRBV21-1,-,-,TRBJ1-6,CASTPGGNSPLHF,TGTGCCAGCACCCCAGGGGGAAATTCACCCCTCCACTTT